This T cell receptor (beta chain) came from a study of T-cell memory formation after mild COVID-19. Across the study: The TCR clusters were mostly specific to one donor.

Germline V gene sequence: CDR1 SGHTA, CDR2 FQGNSA. The V gene lost 6 bases and the J gene lost 2 bases, with 17 bases spanning the gap. The CDR3 length is 15 residues. Study results and limitations: Certain responding clones were present in pre-infection memory, suggesting participation of cross-reactive memory. There was a balanced CD4/CD8 profile in clones contracting day 15 to 85, and later expanders leaned CD4+. Day 37-peaking second-wave clones had unconfirmed SARS-CoV-2 specificity.

Details on this clonotype: Its antigen is unidentified.

TCRdb recomputed calls from the 5' RACE reads with MiXCR, one row per CDR3 protein. This sample has nearly 110,000 distinct CDR3 sequences; under 15% occur once, and the top ten carry 39%. The rearrangement links TRBV7-2 to TRBJ2-7; D gene ambiguous. The sample comprised PBMCs or a T cell subset sorted from them (not recorded which). The receptor was isolated from a man younger than 30 who had mild COVID-19 (a few samples of this study predate the infection). Cell type and time point are not known. CDR3 in DNA: TGTGCCAGCAGTCATTTATGGGATCCCCCCTACGAGCAGTACTTC. It codes for CASSHLWDPPYEQYF.